The table lists the clone carrying this T cell receptor (beta chain) with a count of one. Its antigen is still unknown. Time point specified: recipient sample about 28 days before transplant, after cytoreduction. The sample is drawn from a study of T cell clonotyping in hematopoietic cell transplantation. Background on the study: Pretransplant recipient samples were taken after cytoreduction. Study outcomes and limitations: Few recipient clonotypes overlapped donors; over 95% were de novo at given depth. Higher Inverse Simpson Index values in graft donor and pretransplant recipient predicted broader posttransplant TCR diversity.

Profiling relied on immunoSEQ multiplex PCR, and the TCRdb table lists in-frame clones only, not all of them. The profile shows fewer than 100,000 clones, almost 97% of them singletons. This material consisted of peripheral blood mononuclear cells, taken before stem cell transplant. This receptor was obtained from a woman aged 45-65 years with acute myeloid leukemia. Some clones in this sample may be carry-over from other donors' samples.

This chain's CDR3 is CASSQNPYYEQYF. The CDR3 coding sequence is TGTGCCAGCAGCCAAAACCCATACTACGAGCAGTACTTC. The chain joins TRBV14 to TRBJ2-7; D remains ambiguous. Germline CDR1 and CDR2: SGHDN and FVKESK. This CDR3 is built from 13 residues. The germline V and J ends were trimmed by 2 bases and 3 bases, with 8 bases remaining between them.